This note documents a single T cell receptor beta chain sequence. Its antigen is unknown. A junction end diverges from the germline sequence, so it may reflect a read error. The record originates from a study of tumor and adjacent non-tumor tissue in lung cancer (dated by TCRdb to the late 2010s). With regard to the full study: Patients with adenocarcinoma (around eleven), squamous cell carcinoma (2) and small cell lung cancer (1) were included in the cohort. The roughly 15 enrolled patients, of whom some 10 were men and 5 were women, were aged roughly 30 to 76 years and were diagnosed with TNM stage I to III disease. Sequencing generated a total of about 130,000,000 productive TCRbeta reads, averaging roughly 4.4 million reads per sample. Using bulk TCRbeta repertoires from under 18 lung cancer patients, the study set lung tumor tissue side by side with matched distant non-tumor lung tissue. For each patient, one tumor sample and one normal lung sample were taken, giving some 33 paired specimens that underwent TCRbeta CDR3 sequencing. The paper's findings and limits, for the study overall: Peripheral blood was not sequenced, so blood TCRbeta repertoires in these lung cancer patients were not examined. TCR diversity was significantly higher in younger patients, and higher tumor TCR diversity was associated with shorter overall and disease-free survival. With only approximately 16 patients in the cohort, the authors noted that larger samples and more detailed clinical data are needed. The methods do not name the sequencing platform or mention unique molecular identifiers. The top 100 clones made up a significantly larger cumulative share of the repertoire in normal lung than in tumor tissue. TCR diversity (inverse Simpson) was significantly higher in tumor than in normal lung tissue (around 450 vs 150, P = 0.0075, Mann-Whitney U test).

The germline V gene (reference sequence) provides CDR1 DFQATT and CDR2 SNEGSKA. The CDR3 holds 11 amino acids from the cysteine to the phenylalanine. Here the CDR3 DNA is all that survives: 33 bases in frame from base 1. Library preparation employed multiplex PCR. Instrument used: Illumina HiSeq 2500. Following protocols modified from ARM-PCR, the researchers constructed TCRbeta libraries through three rounds of nested PCR with primers (Table S4). PCR products of 200-500 bp were gel-excised and purified with the QIAquick gel extraction kit before sequencing. As for the authors' bioinformatics: Reads were cleaned with Trimmomatic, merged with FLASH into complete CDR3 sequences, and assigned to V(D)J germline segments with MiTCR. Clonal diversity was computed as the inverse Simpson's index with VDJtools. A read counted as productive if the sequence was in-frame and lacked a premature stop codon. TCRdb reanalyzed the raw reads on its own, using fastp at Q25 for trimming and MiXCR for clone calling, and kept in-frame beta chains. Rows merge per CDR3 protein into single entries with the most common DNA and genes. In this record, the V and J calls reflect TCRdb's handling and not the investigators' own analysis. This sample gives about 80,000 distinct CDR3 sequences in total; over 80% of them show up just once. Clones ranked in the top ten supply about an eighth of the sample.

RNA was extracted from bulk unsorted tissue and checked for quality with a NanoDrop ND-1000 and an Agilent 2100. The donors were newly diagnosed lung cancer patients admitted for thoracic surgery in China from August to November 2014 who had not received prior chemotherapy. Patients with previous radiotherapy or chemotherapy, or with another concurrent cancer, were excluded from the study. Surgical tissue pieces of roughly 1-2 cm3 were preserved in RNAlater solution and were kept at -80 degrees C until use. The receptor was isolated from a woman in her 50s with non-small cell lung cancer. The sequence is built from TRBV20-1 and TRBJ1-1, with TRBD1 identical over 7 junction bases. Sequenced: lung tumor tissue. The CDR3 region has the sequence CSASPDRVVFF. The nucleotide sequence is TGCAGTGCTAGTCCTGACAGGGTAGTTTTTTTT.